This paragraph reports one TCR beta chain. Its antigen remains unknown. The sample is drawn from a study of T cell responses to AZD1222 COVID-19 vaccine. The study's findings and limits: Donors in the cohort were predominantly white British and more often female, and clonal diversity was possibly underestimated. Repertoires in all cases were sampled only once the peak T cell response had passed.

The analysis combined second doses at about 4 or about 12 weeks. Here immunoSEQ multiplex PCR was the method, and the copy in TCRdb shows in-frame clones only, minus some. This table holds 90,000 to 120,000 clones, about 85% found once. Source: peripheral blood, taken 28 days after the second AZD1222 dose. The sequence was obtained from an adult who received the AZD1222 COVID-19 vaccine.

CDR3 coding DNA: TGCGCCAGCAGTCTATTTGGGGATACGCAGTATTTT. Its translation is CASSLFGDTQYF. This sequence joins TRBV23-1 and TRBJ2-3; no clear D gene. TRBV23-1 is filed as an ORF, its function uncertain. Trimming stripped 4 bases from V and 6 bases from J, with 8 bases between. The CDR3 is made up of 12 amino acids.